The source of this T cell receptor (beta chain) is a study of blood T cells in healthy people across ages. The overall study: Template switching caught about one barcoded beta molecule for each two T cells.

Healthy Russian Caucasian donors spanned ages roughly 6 to 100 years. Samples each yielded at least 5 micrograms of total RNA. Using a J-beta primer mix together with a sample-barcoded 5' primer, a second PCR was run for about 6 to 12 cycles. TCRdb analysed the 5' RACE reads with MiXCR anew, one entry per CDR3 protein. The table shows about 680,000 distinct CDR3 sequences, with roughly 50% occurring only once. V dropped 0 bases and J dropped 0; count of bases not matched to a gene: 7. Germline CDR1 is SGHTA and CDR2 is FQGNSA. This CDR3 contains 19 residues. The specimen sequenced was blood. This chain connects TRBV7-2 to TRBJ1-5, with 11 bases lining up with TRBD1. The receptor's source is a woman in her fifties or sixties in good health. CDR3 amino acids: CASSLAAGTGGYSNQPQHF. As DNA, the CDR3 is TGTGCCAGCAGCTTAGCCGCCGGGACAGGGGGTTATAGCAATCAGCCCCAGCATTTT.